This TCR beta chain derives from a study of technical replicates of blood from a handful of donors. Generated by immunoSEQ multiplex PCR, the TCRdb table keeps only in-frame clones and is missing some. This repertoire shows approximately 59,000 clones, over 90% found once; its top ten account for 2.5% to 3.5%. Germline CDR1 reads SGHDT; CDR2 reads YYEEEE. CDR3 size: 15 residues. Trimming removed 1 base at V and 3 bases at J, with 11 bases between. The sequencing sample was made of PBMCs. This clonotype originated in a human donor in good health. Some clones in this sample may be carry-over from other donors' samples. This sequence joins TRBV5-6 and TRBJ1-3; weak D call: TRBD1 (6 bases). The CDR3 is CASSLTTGFGNTIYF. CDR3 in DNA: TGTGCCAGCAGCTTGACCACAGGGTTTGGAAACACCATATATTTT.